The rows below give T cell receptor beta chains drawn from one sample of a study of blood T cell repertoires in COVID-19. Here immunoSEQ multiplex PCR was the method, and the copy in TCRdb shows in-frame clones only, minus some. Of around 180,000 clones listed, 89% are singletons. The sample was PBMCs or T cells enriched from blood (not recorded which). Receptors originate from a woman aged 40 to 55 with acute COVID-19. Both conserved end residues are part of each CDR3. The D gene is left open where the match is weak. Only part of the rows carry a size: once, few, many, or a class if the clone is expanded.

j_call	clone_size	d_call	v_call	cdr3_aa	cdr3_nt
TRBJ1-1	NA	NA	TRBV15	CATSRDSLQGLNTEAFF	TGTGCCACCAGCAGAGATTCCCTTCAGGGATTAAACACTGAAGCTTTCTTT
TRBJ1-6	NA	NA	TRBV2	CASSYGKGRHSPLHF	TGTGCCAGCAGTTACGGGAAAGGCCGCCATTCACCCCTCCACTTT
TRBJ1-4	once	NA	TRBV19	CASTGTKGEKLFF	TGTGCCAGTACCGGGACTAAGGGTGAAAAACTGTTTTTT
TRBJ2-5	NA	NA	TRBV30	CAWTPSPAASGTQYF	TGTGCCTGGACCCCCTCGCCCGCAGCCTCAGGGACCCAGTACTTC
TRBJ2-5	NA	NA	TRBV7-6	CASSLGWGGPDRETQYF	TGTGCCAGCAGCTTAGGCTGGGGAGGGCCCGACAGGGAGACCCAGTACTTC
TRBJ2-2	NA	NA	TRBV7-6	CASSLAELTGELFF	TGTGCCAGCAGCTTAGCGGAGTTGACCGGGGAGCTGTTTTTT
TRBJ2-7	NA	TRBD2	TRBV6-2/TRBV6-3	CASSYRLAVNYEQYF	TGTGCCAGCAGTTACAGACTAGCGGTAAACTACGAGCAGTACTTC
TRBJ1-5	NA	TRBD1	TRBV28	CASSLRGRGSEQPQHF	TGTGCCAGCAGTTTGAGGGGCAGGGGGAGCGAACAGCCCCAGCATTTT
TRBJ2-3	NA	NA	TRBV5-5	CASSLRQGNTDTQYF	TGTGCCAGCAGCTTGAGGCAGGGGAACACAGATACGCAGTATTTT
TRBJ2-1	NA	TRBD2	TRBV2	CASKWTSGSSNEQFF	TGTGCCAGCAAGTGGACTAGCGGGAGTAGCAATGAGCAGTTCTTC
TRBJ2-2	NA	NA	TRBV5-1	CASSLLVWQSNTGELFF	TGCGCCAGCAGCTTGTTGGTTTGGCAGTCTAACACCGGGGAGCTGTTTTTT
TRBJ2-3	NA	TRBD1	TRBV5-1	CASKTATGASTDTQYF	TGCGCCAGCAAAACTGCAACAGGGGCCAGCACAGATACGCAGTATTTT
TRBJ2-3	NA	NA	TRBV27	CASSPRTTLASTDTQYF	TGTGCCAGCAGTCCAAGGACAACTCTCGCTAGCACAGATACGCAGTATTTT
TRBJ2-6	NA	NA	TRBV7-9	CASSRSSGANVLTF	TGTGCCAGCAGTCGGAGCTCTGGGGCCAACGTCCTGACTTTC
TRBJ2-5	NA	NA	TRBV28	CASSSLGGRQETQYF	TGTGCCAGCAGTTCCCTCGGAGGTAGGCAAGAGACCCAGTACTTC
TRBJ1-2	once	TRBD1	TRBV6-5	CASRRGTGDGYTF	TGTGCCAGCAGACGCGGGACAGGGGATGGCTACACCTTC
TRBJ1-5	NA	NA	TRBV7-8	CASSLRGGRGNQPQHF	TGTGCCAGCAGCCTCCGGGGGGGCCGGGGCAATCAGCCCCAGCATTTT
TRBJ2-2	few	TRBD1	TRBV4-1	CASSQRDRDTGELFF	TGCGCCAGCAGCCAAAGGGACAGGGACACCGGGGAGCTGTTTTTT
TRBJ2-3	NA	TRBD2	TRBV5-4	CASSLVVPSGISTDTQYF	TGTGCCAGCAGCTTGGTGGTTCCTAGCGGGATTAGCACAGATACGCAGTATTTT
TRBJ1-1	NA	TRBD1	TRBV19	CASSSGTGGRTEAFF	TGTGCCAGTAGTTCCGGGACAGGGGGCAGAACTGAAGCTTTCTTT
TRBJ1-5	NA	NA	TRBV2	CASSVGGKAQHF	TGTGCCAGCAGTGTTGGGGGCAAGGCCCAGCATTTT
TRBJ2-2	once	TRBD1	TRBV5-1	CASSLWDREAGELFF	TGCGCCAGCAGCTTATGGGACAGGGAGGCCGGGGAGCTGTTTTTT
TRBJ1-3	NA	NA	TRBV24-1	CATSDSMEGGNTIYF	TGTGCCACCAGTGATTCGATGGAGGGGGGAAACACCATATATTTT
TRBJ2-7	NA	NA	TRBV4-3	CASSQGRFRDEQYF	TGCGCCAGCAGCCAAGGGCGGTTTCGGGACGAGCAGTACTTC
TRBJ2-7	NA	NA	TRBV5-5	CASSFEGSSYEQYF	TGTGCCAGCAGCTTCGAGGGAAGCTCCTACGAGCAGTACTTC
TRBJ1-1	NA	NA	TRBV11-2	CASSLDGGTGDTEAFF	TGTGCCAGCAGCTTAGATGGAGGGACGGGGGACACTGAAGCTTTCTTT
TRBJ1-3	NA	TRBD1	TRBV5-1	CASSLDRGGNTIYF	TGCGCCAGCAGTCTGGACAGGGGTGGAAACACCATATATTTT
TRBJ2-5	NA	TRBD2	TRBV7-8	CASSSSRAGVETQYF	TGTGCCAGCAGCTCGTCCAGGGCGGGAGTAGAGACCCAGTACTTC
TRBJ2-7	NA	TRBD2	TRBV5-3	CARSLVPGLAGPRLFGQYF	TGTGCCAGAAGCTTGGTTCCGGGACTAGCGGGGCCCAGATTATTTGGGCAGTACTTC
TRBJ2-3	NA	NA	TRBV5-1	CASSSAGFKDTQYF	TGCGCCAGCAGCTCGGCGGGCTTCAAGGATACGCAGTATTTT
TRBJ2-7	NA	TRBD1	TRBV7-2	CASSLARGQGLREQYF	TGTGCCAGCAGCTTAGCGCGGGGACAGGGGCTACGCGAGCAGTACTTC
TRBJ1-2	NA	TRBD1	TRBV3-1/TRBV3-2	CASSDRGVYGYTF	TGTGCCAGCAGCGACAGGGGGGTCTATGGCTACACCTTC
TRBJ1-1	NA	TRBD1	TRBV10-3	CAITPGQGAPGTEAFF	TGTGCCATCACTCCGGGACAGGGGGCGCCGGGGACTGAAGCTTTCTTT
TRBJ2-7	NA	NA	TRBV19	CASSIPGDEQYF	TGTGCCAGTAGTATACCGGGGGACGAGCAGTACTTC
TRBJ1-5	NA	TRBD1	TRBV19	CASVPHRGDNQPQHF	TGTGCCAGTGTTCCACACAGGGGGGATAATCAGCCCCAGCATTTT
TRBJ1-3	NA	TRBD1	TRBV28	CASRGDRATSSGNTIYF	TGTGCCAGCAGGGGGGACAGAGCCACCAGCTCTGGAAACACCATATATTTT
TRBJ1-4	once	NA	TRBV5-8	CASSFTPGQSNEKLFF	TGTGCCAGCAGCTTTACACCCGGACAGTCGAATGAAAAACTGTTTTTT
TRBJ2-3	NA	TRBD2	TRBV7-6	CASSLFASGGASDTQYF	TGTGCCAGCAGCTTATTTGCGAGCGGGGGGGCGTCAGATACGCAGTATTTT
TRBJ2-1	NA	NA	TRBV3-1/TRBV3-2	CASSFQVSSYNEQFF	TGTGCCAGCAGCTTTCAGGTAAGCTCCTACAATGAGCAGTTCTTC
TRBJ2-3	NA	TRBD1	TRBV5-4	CASSRPGQGADTQYF	TGTGCCAGCAGTCGACCGGGACAGGGGGCAGATACGCAGTATTTT
TRBJ2-5	NA	NA	TRBV12-3/TRBV12-4	CASSLQETQYF	TGTGCCAGCAGCCTCCAAGAGACCCAGTACTTC
TRBJ1-5	NA	NA	TRBV7-3	CASSPSSWGVFSNQPQHF	TGTGCCAGCAGCCCTAGTTCATGGGGGGTGTTTAGCAATCAGCCCCAGCATTTT
TRBJ1-1	NA	NA	TRBV5-4	CASESRNTEAFF	TGTGCCAGCGAGAGCCGGAACACTGAAGCTTTCTTT
TRBJ2-2	few	NA	TRBV2	CASRSLRSGTGELFF	TGTGCCAGCAGGAGTTTAAGGTCAGGGACCGGGGAGCTGTTTTTT
TRBJ2-1	NA	NA	TRBV21-1	CASSKAQSGEGIRQFF	TGTGCCAGCAGCAAAGCGCAAAGCGGGGAGGGAATTCGGCAGTTCTTC